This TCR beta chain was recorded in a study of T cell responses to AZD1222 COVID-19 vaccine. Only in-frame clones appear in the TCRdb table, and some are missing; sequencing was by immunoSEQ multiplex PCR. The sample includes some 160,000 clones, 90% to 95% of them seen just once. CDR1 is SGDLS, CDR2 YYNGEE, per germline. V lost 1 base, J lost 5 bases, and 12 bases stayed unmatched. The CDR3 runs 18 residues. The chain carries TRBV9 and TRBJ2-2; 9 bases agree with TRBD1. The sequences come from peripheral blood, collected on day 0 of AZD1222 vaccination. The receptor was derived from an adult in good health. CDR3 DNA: TGTGCCAGCAGCGTAAGGCCCCAGCGGGACAGGGTTACCGGGGAGCTGTTTTTT. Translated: CASSVRPQRDRVTGELFF.